A selection of T cell receptor beta chains follows, all from one sample in a study of beta chain features in type 1 diabetes. Here immunoSEQ multiplex PCR was the method, and the copy in TCRdb shows in-frame clones only, minus some. Of nearly 700,000 clones listed, around 15% were seen once; the top ten hold approximately 0.022%. Specimen: naive CD4+ T cells from blood. All receptors come from a young man with type 1 diabetes. Both conserved end residues are part of each CDR3. The D gene is left open where the match is weak. Clone size is given for some rows only: seen once, a few or many times, or a class if the clone is expanded.

TRBJ1-1,TRBD1,TRBV29-1,few,TGCAGCGTTATGAACCGGGACAGACCTACGAACACTGAAGCTTTCTTT,CSVMNRDRPTNTEAFF
TRBJ2-5,TRBD1,TRBV5-6,.,TGTGCCAGCAGCTACTACGGGACAGCGATATGGGAGACCCAGTACTTC,CASSYYGTAIWETQYF
TRBJ1-1,.,TRBV6-5,.,TGTGCCAGCAGTTACCAATCTCCCGGGAACACTGAAGCTTTCTTT,CASSYQSPGNTEAFF
TRBJ1-4,.,TRBV29-1,few,TGCAGCGTGCAGCTTGTGGGTGAAAAACTGTTTTTT,CSVQLVGEKLFF
TRBJ2-4,.,TRBV7-8,few,TGTGCCAGCAGCTTAGTGGCTAGCCTAGGGTACATTCAGTACTTC,CASSLVASLGYIQYF
TRBJ1-1,.,TRBV7-9,few,TGTGCCAGCAGCCGACAGTTGAACACTGAAGCTTTCTTT,CASSRQLNTEAFF
TRBJ1-1,.,TRBV5-1,.,TGCGCCAGCAGCTCCACCAGGGCTCCAGGCACTGAAGCTTTCTTT,CASSSTRAPGTEAFF
TRBJ2-3,TRBD1,TRBV7-3,few,TGTGCCAGCAGCCTAACACAGGGGACAGATACGCAGTATTTT,CASSLTQGTDTQYF
TRBJ1-6,.,TRBV27,.,TGTGCCAGCAGTTTACGTGGCCCGGACCCCCTCCACTTT,CASSLRGPDPLHF
TRBJ2-4,.,TRBV6-5,few,TGTGCCAGCGGTGTGGGAGACATTCAGTACTTC,CASGVGDIQYF
TRBJ2-5,.,TRBV7-8,.,TGTGCCAGCAGCGGGACGGAAGAGACCCAGTACTTC,CASSGTEETQYF
TRBJ2-2,.,TRBV7-3,few,TGTGCCAGCAGCCTGGACAGTGGGAGCACCGGGGAGCTGTTTTTT,CASSLDSGSTGELFF
TRBJ2-1,.,TRBV9,few,TGTGCCAGCAGCGTAGGGACAGCGGGTACAGGGCAGTTCTTC,CASSVGTAGTGQFF
TRBJ2-1,.,TRBV5-1,.,TGCGCCAGCAGCTTGACGGACCCGAGAGACAATGAGCAGTTCTTC,CASSLTDPRDNEQFF
TRBJ2-5,.,TRBV7-3,few,TGTGCCAGCAGCCCTCGGGTTGAAGAGACCCAGTACTTC,CASSPRVEETQYF
TRBJ1-4,.,TRBV5-5,few,TGTGCCAGCAGATCGGCAAGAACTGCTGAAAAACTGTTTTTT,CASRSARTAEKLFF
TRBJ1-2,.,TRBV6-5,.,TGTGCCAGCAGTTACGGGGTTCTGAACTATGGCTACACCTTC,CASSYGVLNYGYTF
TRBJ2-7,TRBD1,TRBV29-1,few,TGCAGCGCCCAGCCGACAGGGGCGGCCTACGAGCAGTACTTC,CSAQPTGAAYEQYF
TRBJ2-7,TRBD1,TRBV29-1,.,TGCAGCGCCGGGACAGCCAGCTACGAGCAGTACTTC,CSAGTASYEQYF
TRBJ2-2,.,TRBV13,.,TGTGCCAGCAGCTTAGGCCGGACAGCCACCAGGGAGCTGTTTTTT,CASSLGRTATRELFF
TRBJ2-1,TRBD2,TRBV30,.,TGTGCCTGGGTACTAGCGGGGGGCCTAGCCTACAATGAGCAGTTCTTC,CAWVLAGGLAYNEQFF
TRBJ1-1,.,TRBV30,few,TGTGCCTGGAGTGTACGGTCGCGCACCCCGGGGTCTGAAGCTTTCTTT,CAWSVRSRTPGSEAFF